Here is one T cell receptor (beta chain) with its context. Its antigen is undetermined. The source of the sample is a study of cytomegalovirus exposure and HLA in healthy donors. Study-wide results and caveats: Generally TCR sequences proved uncommon, though certain public TCRs appeared in numerous donors. Earlier analysis found most TCR beta V segments productive about 90% or about 30% of the time. The study flagged some 170 TCR beta chains as cytomegalovirus-associated.

60 Vbeta and 13 Jbeta primers were used in PCR. Repertoires were generated with immunoSEQ multiplex PCR, while TCRdb's copy carries only in-frame clones and drops some. This sample has under 200,000 clones; 86% occur once, and the top ten carry roughly 1.9%. The V and J ends lost 5 bases and 4 bases, in that order; junction bases with no gene match: 3. Germline V gene sequence: CDR1 SGHAT, CDR2 FQNNGV. This CDR3 is 13 amino acids long. The chain is built from TRBV11-2 and TRBJ1-2; TRBD1 matches 8 bases. The clonotype originates from a woman between 18 and 30 years old in good health and CMV-seronegative. Specimen: PBMCs. The DNA for the CDR3 is TGTGCCAGCAGCCGTACAGGGGGCTATGGCTACACCTTC. Amino acids: CASSRTGGYGYTF.